This T cell receptor (beta chain) originates from a study of blood T cells in healthy people across ages. Germline V gene sequence: CDR1 MNHNY, CDR2 SVGAGI (reference sequence). The CDR3 extends over 15 amino acids. Between the trimmed V and J ends, which lost 2 bases and 2 bases, there was a span of 13 bases. A J-beta primer mix and a sample-barcoded 5' primer were used in a second PCR of about 7 to 12 cycles. Each CDR3 protein is one row after TCRdb ran MiXCR on the 5' RACE reads. The data show approximately 1.5 million distinct CDR3 sequences, 42% seen once. Study-wide results and caveats: Per million T cells, the diversity of TCR beta decreased roughly linearly as age advanced. Among long-lived donors, naive CD4+ cells were more numerous and diversity higher than in aged donors. Naive T cell percentage showed a strong correlation with TCR beta diversity.

Isolation recovered at least 6 million PBMCs from every sample. As to this clonotype: Antigen unknown.

The chain combines TRBV6-6 with TRBJ2-7; D gene unclear. The sequenced sample was blood. This clonotype was obtained from a woman aged 18-30 years in good health. CDR3 in amino acids: CASSYLGTGPYEQYF. The DNA for the CDR3 is TGTGCCAGCAGTTACCTGGGTACGGGCCCCTACGAGCAGTACTTC.